The 6 T cell receptor beta chains below were found in one sample sequenced in a study of T cell changes during pregnancy in multiple sclerosis. TCRdb's table, derived via immunoSEQ multiplex PCR, lists solely in-frame clones and lacks some. The sample carries about 36,000 clones, 90% to 95% recorded once. The sequencing used CD4+ T cells from peripheral blood mononuclear cells, collected in the second trimester of pregnancy. The receptors were sampled from a female donor in good health, enrolled as a control in a pregnancy study.

This clone was seen more than once but under ten times. This chain links TRBV11-2 with TRBJ1-2, with 7 positions matching TRBD1. From germline, CDR1 is SGHAT and CDR2 FQNNGV. This CDR3 region has 14 residues. Trimming removed 1 base from V and 4 bases from J; junction bases left unmatched: 3. CDR3 DNA sequence: TGTGCCAGCAGCTTAGTACAGGGGATCTATGGCTACACCTTC. Its translation: CASSLVQGIYGYTF.

The CDR3 protein is CASSSRPGQGEGNTIYF. Written as DNA, the CDR3 is TGTGCCAGCAGCTCGCGACCGGGACAGGGGGAGGGAAACACCATATATTTT. The rearrangement links TRBV7-8 to TRBJ1-3; 11 positions match TRBD1. J gave up 4 bases and V 4 bases, and 9 bases lay outside the gene matches. The CDR3 has 17 amino acids. CDR1 and CDR2 from the germline V gene are SGHVS and FQNEAQ.

J is TRBJ2-7 and V is TRBV27; 8 nucleotides agree with TRBD2. The CDR3 has 18 residues. CDR1 and CDR2 from the germline V gene are MNHEY and SMNVEV (reference sequence). The V gene end was trimmed by 5 bases and the J gene end by 3 bases; junction bases not matched to a gene: 18. The CDR3: CASSPRPKRGPYHYEQYF. CDR3 nucleotides: TGTGCCAGCAGTCCCCGCCCGAAGCGGGGGCCCTACCACTACGAGCAGTACTTC.

The gene calls are TRBV11-2 and TRBJ2-7; D is ambiguous. V was clipped by 2 bases and J by 2 bases, with 10 bases between them. The CDR3 totals 14 residues. Germline values: CDR1 SGHAT, CDR2 FQNNGV. The CDR3 sequence is CASSLNKTPYEQYF. The CDR3 DNA reads as TGTGCCAGCAGCTTAAACAAAACCCCCTACGAGCAGTACTTC.

The V and J genes are TRBV25-1 and TRBJ1-1; 8 bases map to TRBD1. In germline, CDR1 is MGHDK, CDR2 SYGVNS. The CDR3 spans 14 residues. V lost 7 bases and J lost 4; bases outside the gene matches: 8. The DNA of the CDR3 is TGTGCCAGCACCCCTTTGGACAGGGCCACTGAAGCTTTCTTT. It is translated as CASTPLDRATEAFF.

The V gene is TRBV30, the J gene TRBJ1-5; D is uncertain. The CDR3 runs 12 residues. Germline CDR1 reads GTSNPN; CDR2 reads SVGIG (reference sequence). Trimming left V 1 base short and J 6 bases short, with 7 bases between. The CDR3 loop is CAWSDPRQPQHF. The CDR3 coding sequence is TGTGCCTGGAGTGATCCCCGTCAGCCCCAGCATTTT.